One TCR beta chain is described in this entry. This sample is drawn from a study of response to subunit inactivated influenza vaccine. This CDR3 has 14 amino acids. The V segment lost 7 bases and the J segment 6 bases; nucleotides outside the gene matches: 7. Germline CDR1 is LNHDA and CDR2 is SQIVND (reference sequence). TCRdb itself ran the RT-PCR reads through MiXCR, one entry per CDR3 protein. This table has around 650,000 distinct CDR3 sequences, 15% to 19% appearing once. This TCR derives from a man over 45 who received an inactivated influenza vaccine. Sequencing used PBMCs from blood, obtained approximately 12 days after vaccination. The chain uses TRBV19 and TRBJ2-1, with 9 positions matching TRBD1. DNA of the CDR3: TGTGCCAGTACATTCGACAGGGGGATCAATGAGCAGTTCTTC. Translating gives CASTFDRGINEQFF.